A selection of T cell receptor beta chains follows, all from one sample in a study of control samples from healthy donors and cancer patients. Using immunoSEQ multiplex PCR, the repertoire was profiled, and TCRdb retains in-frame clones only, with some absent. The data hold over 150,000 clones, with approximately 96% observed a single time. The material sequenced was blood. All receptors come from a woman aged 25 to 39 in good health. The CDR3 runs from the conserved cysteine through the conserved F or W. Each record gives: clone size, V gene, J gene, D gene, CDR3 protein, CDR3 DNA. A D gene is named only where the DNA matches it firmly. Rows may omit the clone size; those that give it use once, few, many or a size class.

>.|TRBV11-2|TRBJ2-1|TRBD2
CASSSGSGGLAGGDEQFF
TGTGCCAGCAGCTCAGGCTCCGGGGGACTAGCGGGGGGTGACGAGCAGTTCTTC
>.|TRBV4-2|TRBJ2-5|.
CASSQGQGRGETQYF
TGTGCCAGCAGCCAAGGGCAGGGTCGGGGGGAGACCCAGTACTTC
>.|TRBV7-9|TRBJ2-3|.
CASSLSANTQYF
TGTGCCAGCAGCTTATCCGCAAATACGCAGTATTTT
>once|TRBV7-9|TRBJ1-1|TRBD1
CASSLKGQGATEAFF
TGTGCCAGCAGCTTAAAAGGACAGGGGGCCACTGAAGCTTTCTTT
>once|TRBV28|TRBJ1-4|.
CASSPSDSLWEKLFF
TGTGCCAGCAGCCCCTCTGACAGTCTTTGGGAAAAACTGTTTTTT
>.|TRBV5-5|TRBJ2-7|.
CASSFGRNYEQYF
TGTGCCAGCAGCTTTGGACGGAACTACGAGCAGTACTTC
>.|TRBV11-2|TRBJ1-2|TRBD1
CASSVTGGMSYGYTF
TGTGCCAGCAGCGTCACAGGGGGCATGTCGTACGGCTACACCTTC
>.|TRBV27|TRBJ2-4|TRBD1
CASSLSGQGHIQYF
TGTGCCAGCAGTTTATCAGGACAGGGCCACATTCAGTACTTC
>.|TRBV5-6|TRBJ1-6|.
CASSFWGGSPLHF
TGTGCCAGCTCCTTCTGGGGAGGTTCACCCCTCCACTTT
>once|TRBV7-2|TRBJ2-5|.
CASSLGSGAWETQYF
TGTGCCAGCAGCTTAGGGTCAGGGGCCTGGGAGACCCAGTACTTC
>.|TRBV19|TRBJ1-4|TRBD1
CASSIRDSRREKLFF
TGTGCCAGTAGTATTAGGGACAGCCGGCGGGAAAAACTGTTTTTT
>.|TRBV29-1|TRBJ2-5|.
CSVEGRQGETQYF
TGCAGCGTTGAAGGCAGGCAGGGGGAGACCCAGTACTTC
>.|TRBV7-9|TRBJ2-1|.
CASSQGSSSYNEQFF
TGTGCCAGCAGCCAAGGGAGTTCCTCCTACAATGAGCAGTTCTTC
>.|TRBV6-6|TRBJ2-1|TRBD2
CASTGTSGNEQFF
TGTGCCAGTACCGGGACTAGCGGTAATGAGCAGTTCTTC
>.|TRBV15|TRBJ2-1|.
CATRGAINEQFF
TGTGCCACTCGGGGCGCGATCAATGAGCAGTTCTTC